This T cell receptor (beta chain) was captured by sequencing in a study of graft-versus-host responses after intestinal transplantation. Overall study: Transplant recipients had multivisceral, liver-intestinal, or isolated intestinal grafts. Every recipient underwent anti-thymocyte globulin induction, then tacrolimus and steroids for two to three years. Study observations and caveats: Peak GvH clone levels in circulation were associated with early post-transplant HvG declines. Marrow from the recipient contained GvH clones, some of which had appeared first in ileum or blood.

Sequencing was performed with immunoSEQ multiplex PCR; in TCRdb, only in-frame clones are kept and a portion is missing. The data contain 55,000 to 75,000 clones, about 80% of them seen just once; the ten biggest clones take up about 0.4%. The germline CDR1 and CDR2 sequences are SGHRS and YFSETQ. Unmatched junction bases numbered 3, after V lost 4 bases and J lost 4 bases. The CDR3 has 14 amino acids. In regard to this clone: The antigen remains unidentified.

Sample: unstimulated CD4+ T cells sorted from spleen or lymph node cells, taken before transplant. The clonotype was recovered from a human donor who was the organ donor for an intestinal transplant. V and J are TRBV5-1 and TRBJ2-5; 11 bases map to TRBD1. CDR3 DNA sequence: TGCGCCAGCAGCGTGGGACAGGGGGGAGAGACCCAGTACTTC. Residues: CASSVGQGGETQYF.